This T cell receptor (beta chain) is drawn from a study of cytomegalovirus exposure and HLA in healthy donors. Study-level findings and limits: CMV serostatus was the only recorded immune exposure for donors. In an earlier analysis, most TCR beta V segments were productive about 87% or about 30% of the time. Some V segments (TRBV6-2 and TRBV6-3 among them) were excluded as indistinguishable.

The CDR3 totals 13 residues. Germline values: CDR1 MGHRA, CDR2 YSYEKL. V lost 0 bases to trimming and J lost 6 bases, with 9 bases between them. PCR primers comprised 60 Vbeta and 13 Jbeta primers. Profiled with immunoSEQ multiplex PCR; TCRdb holds only in-frame clones, not every one. The sample lists some 150,000 clones; roughly 84% were seen once. Every donor was a healthy person donating bone marrow. In the case of this clone: What it binds is unknown.

The chain links TRBV4-1 to TRBJ2-7; D is unresolved. The source material was PBMCs. This sequence originates from a woman aged 18-29 years in good health and CMV-seronegative. The CDR3 sequence: CASSQDRDTEQYF. The CDR3 coding sequence is TGCGCCAGCAGCCAAGATCGTGACACCGAGCAGTACTTC.